The 10 T cell receptor beta chains presented below share a single source sample, sequenced in a study of blood T cell repertoires in COVID-19. The protocol was immunoSEQ multiplex PCR, while the TCRdb copy is restricted to in-frame clones and leaves out a portion. The profile shows about 500,000 clones, 87% of them singletons. The sequenced sample was PBMCs or T cells enriched from blood (not recorded which). The receptor set was obtained from a woman between 18 and 30 years old who had recovered from COVID-19.

CDR3: CATRGGQGESYEQYF. CDR3 coding DNA: TGTGCCACCAGGGGCGGACAGGGGGAGTCCTACGAGCAGTACTTC. The chain has TRBV24-1 and TRBJ2-7, with 10 positions matching TRBD1. CDR1 is KGHDR and CDR2 is SFDVKD in the germline V gene. The CDR3 consists of 15 residues. V lost 7 bases and J lost 1; bases outside the gene matches: 6.

The chain carries TRBV30 and TRBJ2-1, with D possibly being TRBD2 (6 bases). The CDR3 contains 13 residues. The V gene's germline CDR1 is GTSNPN and CDR2 SVGIG (reference sequence). Trimming pared 3 bases from V and 4 bases from J, leaving 10 bases between. The CDR3 is CAWSPGGYNEQFF. In DNA form, the CDR3 reads TGTGCCTGGAGCCCCGGGGGATACAATGAGCAGTTCTTC.

V and J are TRBV5-1 and TRBJ2-1; 11 bases match TRBD2. CDR1 and CDR2 (germline): SGHRS, YFSETQ. The trim removed 4 bases at V and 0 bases at J, leaving 6 bases unmatched. This CDR3 has 17 residues. CDR3 nucleotides: TGCGCCAGCAGCCGGGGGGGACTAGCGGACTCCTACAATGAGCAGTTCTTC. Protein product: CASSRGGLADSYNEQFF.

CDR3 amino acids: CASSRAAGGRNTQYF. CDR3 in DNA: TGTGCCAGCAGTCGTGCCGCGGGGGGGCGGAATACGCAGTATTTT. V usage is TRBV28 and J usage is TRBJ2-3; 9 nucleotides line up with TRBD2. Germline values: CDR1 MDHEN, CDR2 SYDVKM. V was pared by 5 bases and J by 7 bases, with 10 bases of the junction left unmatched. CDR3 size: 15 residues.

The gene calls are TRBV3-1 (or the pseudogene TRBV3-2) and TRBJ2-7; tentative D call: TRBD1 (5 bases). V shed 0 bases and J shed 3 bases, with 9 bases lying between them. The CDR3 runs to 14 residues. Per germline, CDR1 LGHDT and CDR2 YNNKEL (reference sequence). The CDR3 DNA sequence: TGTGCCAGCAGCCAAGAAAGGGGTCTCTACGAGCAGTACTTC. Amino acid sequence: CASSQERGLYEQYF.

The chain has TRBV19 and TRBJ1-6; a possible D gene is TRBD1 (5 bases). Per the germline V gene, CDR1 is LNHDA and CDR2 is SQIVND (reference sequence). V lost 2 bases to trimming and J lost 6 bases, with 11 bases between them. The CDR3 consists of 15 residues. The CDR3 here is CASSISGQGNSPLHF. The CDR3 DNA follows: TGTGCCAGTAGTATATCAGGGCAGGGTAATTCACCCCTCCACTTT.

The chain links TRBV27 to TRBJ2-2; D gene unclear. V lost 5 bases to trimming and J lost 0 bases, with 13 bases between them. Looked up from germline, CDR1 is MNHEY and CDR2 is SMNVEV (reference sequence). The CDR3 has 16 residues. CDR3 in amino acids: CASSPMHGANTGELFF. The CDR3 nucleotides are TGTGCCAGCAGTCCCATGCACGGAGCGAACACCGGGGAGCTGTTTTTT.

The rearrangement links TRBV11-2 to TRBJ1-1; perhaps TRBD1 as D (6 bases). Germline-derived CDR1 and CDR2 are SGHAT and FQNNGV. V was clipped by 0 bases and J by 4 bases, with 12 bases between them. This CDR3 has 15 amino acids. CDR3 residues: CASSLDRGFSTEAFF. The CDR3 DNA is TGTGCCAGCAGCTTAGACAGGGGTTTTAGCACTGAAGCTTTCTTT.

The V and J genes are TRBV10-3 and TRBJ1-1; possible D gene TRBD1, 5 bases. V dropped 2 bases and J dropped 2 bases, with 9 bases sitting between them. Germline lookup yields CDR1 ENHRY and CDR2 SYGVKD. This CDR3 region has 14 residues. In DNA, the CDR3 is TGTGCCATCAGTGAGGTTGACAGTAACACTGAAGCTTTCTTT. This gives the protein CAISEVDSNTEAFF.

The chain uses TRBV7-9 and TRBJ2-1; 7 bases are a match to TRBD2. Trimming cost V 5 bases and J 0 bases; bases outside gene matches: 7. The CDR3 sequence is 16 residues long. Germline loops: CDR1 SEHNR, CDR2 FQNEAQ (reference sequence). The CDR3 DNA follows: TGTGCCAGCAGCCCTGCCGGGGGGAGCTCCTACAATGAGCAGTTCTTC. Its translation: CASSPAGGSSYNEQFF.